Below are 28 T cell receptor beta chains sequenced from a single sample in a study of T-cell reconstitution after alpha-beta-depleted transplantation in children. Researchers prepared the TCRbeta library using unique molecular identifiers, the study reports. TCRdb passed the PCR reads through MiXCR, listing each CDR3 protein once. The table shows some 530,000 distinct CDR3 sequences, with approximately 12% occurring only once. The material was PBMCs from the stem cell graft donor, obtained from the stem cell graft. The receptor set was obtained from a human donor who donated a stem cell graft to a child with combined immunodeficiency.

The chain joins TRBV18 to TRBJ2-7; D is perhaps TRBD1 (6 bases). The V end lost 6 bases, the J end lost 2 bases, and 11 bases lay between the germline ends. Germline V gene data show CDR1 as KGHSH and CDR2 as LQKENI. The CDR3 has 13 amino acids. CDR3 residues: CASSAGAAYEQYF. DNA for the CDR3: TGTGCCAGCTCGGCAGGGGCAGCCTACGAGCAGTACTTC.

The rearrangement links TRBV20-1 to TRBJ1-2, with a tentative D call TRBD1 (5 bases). This CDR3 is 13 amino acids long. CDR1 and CDR2 (germline): DFQATT, SNEGSKA (reference sequence). V dropped 4 bases and J dropped 4 bases, with 13 bases sitting between them. CDR3 in DNA: TGCAGTGCTACCCAGGGAGTTGGCTATGGCTACACCTTC. This gives the protein CSATQGVGYGYTF.

The chain has TRBV5-5 and TRBJ2-3, with TRBD2 matching over 9 bases. CDR1 and CDR2 from the germline V gene are SGHKS and YYEKEE (reference sequence). Trimming cost V 5 bases and J 2 bases; bases outside gene matches: 15. This CDR3 is 18 amino acids long. The CDR3 bases are TGTGCCAGCAGGACCGGGACTAGCAGCCGCCCGTTCACAGATACGCAGTATTTT. Its translation is CASRTGTSSRPFTDTQYF.

This rearrangement joins TRBV12-3 or TRBV12-4 to TRBJ1-1; tentatively, D is TRBD1 (6 bases). Trimming removed 6 bases at V and 4 bases at J, with 18 bases between. The CDR3 is 15 residues long. In DNA, the CDR3 is TGTGCCAGCAGCCCGGTGGGGGCAGGAAGCACTGAAGCTTTCTTT. The encoded protein is CASSPVGAGSTEAFF.

The chain employs TRBV11-2 and TRBJ2-7, with D possibly being TRBD1 (5 bases). The CDR3 contains 15 residues. V lost 0 bases, J lost 5 bases, and 14 bases lay in between. Germline loops: CDR1 SGHAT, CDR2 FQNNGV. CDR3 bases: TGTGCCAGCAGCTTAGAATCCAGGGCTTCCCACGAGCAGTACTTC. Translating it yields CASSLESRASHEQYF.

The chain couples TRBV28 to TRBJ2-7; the D gene is possibly TRBD2 (6 bases). Germline CDR1 is MDHEN and CDR2 is SYDVKM. V lost 7 bases to trimming and J lost 3 bases, with 19 bases between them. The CDR3 is made up of 15 amino acids. The CDR3 region is CASNPRRGGLYEQYF. The CDR3 coding sequence is TGTGCCAGCAACCCCCGGAGGGGCGGTCTCTACGAGCAGTACTTC.

A note on this clonotype: A much larger clone lies one base from this, so it may be a read error. Given the absence of the conserved phenylalanine or tryptophan at the CDR3 end, a read error is likely. The V gene is TRBV12-3 or TRBV12-4, the J gene TRBJ1-1; D unclear. Between the trimmed V and J ends, which lost 5 bases and 1 base, there was a span of 8 bases. The CDR3 extends over 13 amino acids. CDR3 DNA sequence: TGTGCCAGCAGTCTCCACGGGAACACTGAAGCTTTCTCT. It yields the protein CASSLHGNTEAFS.

This rearrangement joins TRBV6-5 to TRBJ1-5; D might be TRBD1 (5 bases). This CDR3 has 18 amino acids. V lost 0 bases and J lost 0, with 15 bases in between. Germline loops: CDR1 MNHEY, CDR2 SVGAGI. The CDR3 DNA is TGTGCCAGCAGTTACTCGAAAGGGGAACCATATAGCAATCAGCCCCAGCATTTT. Amino acids: CASSYSKGEPYSNQPQHF.

This clonotype was counted between two and nine times. This chain joins TRBV12-3 or TRBV12-4 and TRBJ2-3; perhaps TRBD1 as D (5 bases). Trimming took off 2 bases at V and 5 bases at J, with 14 bases between the two ends. This CDR3 is 15 amino acids long. This CDR3 reads CASSLQGQSGDTQYF. CDR3 nucleotides: TGTGCCAGCAGTTTACAGGGTCAGTCGGGAGATACGCAGTATTTT.

V gene TRBV24-1 combines with J gene TRBJ2-3; the match to TRBD2 covers 13 bases. The germline V gene has CDR1 KGHDR and CDR2 SFDVKD. This CDR3 spans 17 amino acids. V lost 2 bases to trimming and J lost 2 bases; unmatched junction nucleotides: 3. The chain's CDR3 is CATSDYGTSGITDTQYF. The CDR3 region has the DNA TGTGCCACCAGTGATTACGGGACTAGCGGGATCACAGATACGCAGTATTTT.

The gene calls are TRBV10-3 and TRBJ1-1; TRBD1 matches at 8 bases. V lost 6 bases and J lost 1; bases outside the gene matches: 4. CDR1 and CDR2 from the germline V gene are ENHRY and SYGVKD. The CDR3 length is 14 residues. The CDR3 DNA follows: TGTGCCATCAGACCGACAGGGGCGAACACTGAAGCTTTCTTT. Translating it yields CAIRPTGANTEAFF.

The chain recombines TRBV15 with TRBJ2-1; D gene uncertain. This CDR3 is built from 13 residues. Trimming cost V 3 bases and J 3 bases, with 6 bases left between them. In germline, CDR1 is LNHNV, CDR2 YYDKDF (reference sequence). In DNA, the CDR3 is TGTGCCACCAGCAGTTATGACTACAATGAGCAGTTCTTC. It translates to CATSSYDYNEQFF. The variable domain in full, with the rest retrieved from reference TRBV15 and TRBJ2-1, is DAMVIQNPRYQVTQFGKPVTLSCSQTLNHNVMYWYQQKSSQAPKLLFHYYDKDFNNEADTPDNFQSRRPNTSFCFLDIRSPGLGDTAMYLCATSSYDYNEQFFGPGTRLTVL.

This clonotype appeared a few times. V is TRBV5-1 and J is TRBJ2-2; TRBD1 might be the D (8 bases). V was pared by 0 bases and J by 3 bases, with 12 bases between. The CDR3 length is 16 residues. Germline CDR1 and CDR2: SGHRS and YFSETQ. DNA for the CDR3: TGCGCCAGCAGCTTGGACAGGGGGGGAGACACCGGGGAGCTGTTTTTT. It codes for CASSLDRGGDTGELFF.

This clonotype has at least ten counts. This rearrangement joins TRBV29-1 to TRBJ2-7, with a possible D match to TRBD2 (6 bases). The V gene lost 0 bases and the J gene lost 4 bases, with 10 bases spanning the gap. CDR3 size: 13 residues. Germline V CDR1 and CDR2: SQVTM, ANQGSEA. The CDR3 DNA sequence: TGCAGCGTTGAAGAAAATGGGGGGTACGAGCAGTACTTC. It specifies CSVEENGGYEQYF.

In its sample, this clonotype was seen a few times. The J gene is TRBJ1-3, the V gene TRBV15; D not resolved. The CDR3 length is 16 residues. The V gene lost 1 base and the J gene lost 0 bases, with 10 bases spanning the gap. Germline values: CDR1 LNHNV, CDR2 YYDKDF (reference sequence). CDR3 residues: CATSRVPGPSGNTIYF. CDR3 coding DNA: TGTGCCACCAGCAGAGTACCGGGCCCCTCTGGAAACACCATATATTTT. The full variable domain, in which reference TRBV15 and TRBJ1-3 provide the parts outside the CDR3, is DAMVIQNPRYQVTQFGKPVTLSCSQTLNHNVMYWYQQKSSQAPKLLFHYYDKDFNNEADTPDNFQSRRPNTSFCFLDIRSPGLGDTAMYLCATSRVPGPSGNTIYFGEGSWLTVV.

This clonotype was observed at least ten times. This chain connects TRBV12-3 or TRBV12-4 to TRBJ2-5, with 10 bases aligning to TRBD1. The CDR3 has 17 residues. J lost 3 bases, V lost 3 bases, and 10 bases had no gene match. The CDR3 sequence is CASSLLMGQGLKETQYF. CDR3 nucleotides: TGTGCCAGCAGTTTGCTTATGGGACAGGGGTTGAAAGAGACCCAGTACTTC.

V usage is TRBV20-1 and J usage is TRBJ2-5; the D call may be TRBD1 or TRBD2 (6 bases each). Germline CDR1 and CDR2: DFQATT and SNEGSKA (reference sequence). V lost 3 bases to trimming and J lost 5 bases, with 22 bases between them. CDR3 length equals 16 residues. The CDR3 nucleotides are TGCAGTGCTAGTTCCCCCAGGGCGGGGCAGGGGGAGACCCAGTACTTC. Amino acids: CSASSPRAGQGETQYF.

The chain couples TRBV18 to TRBJ1-1, with D hard to call. There are 14 residues in the CDR3. Trimming took off 2 bases at V and 0 bases at J, with 7 bases between the two ends. CDR1 and CDR2 (germline): KGHSH, LQKENI. For the CDR3, the DNA is TGTGCCAGCTCACCAGAGGTCATGAACACTGAAGCTTTCTTT. Encoded protein: CASSPEVMNTEAFF.

This clonotype appeared a few times. The rearrangement uses TRBV19 and TRBJ2-7; D is ambiguous. Germline-derived CDR1 and CDR2 are LNHDA and SQIVND (reference sequence). CDR3 length: 15 amino acids. The V end was cut by 1 base, the J end by 0 bases, with 10 bases between. The DNA of the CDR3 is TGTGCCAGTAGTATAGTGGCGGATTACTCCTACGAGCAGTACTTC. It specifies CASSIVADYSYEQYF.

This clonotype has a handful of counts. The chain links TRBV6-5 to TRBJ2-7, with unresolved D. The germline V and J ends were trimmed by 1 base and 6 bases, with 7 bases remaining between them. CDR1 and CDR2 (germline): MNHEY, SVGAGI. This CDR3 comprises 12 residues. CDR3 region: CASSYFSGEQYF. The CDR3 nucleotides are TGTGCCAGCAGTTACTTTTCGGGCGAGCAGTACTTC.

A few counts support this clonotype. The chain links TRBV29-1 to TRBJ1-5; D may be TRBD1 (6 bases). The CDR3 spans 13 residues. The germline V gene has CDR1 SQVTM and CDR2 ANQGSEA. V lost 5 bases, J lost 3 bases, and 11 bases lay in between. CDR3 DNA sequence: TGCAGCGTTAAAACAGGGACCAATCAGCCCCAGCATTTT. Protein sequence: CSVKTGTNQPQHF.

This clonotype has only a few counts. J is TRBJ2-5 and V is TRBV6-5; 11 bases agree with TRBD2. V was pared by 0 bases and J by 2 bases, with 11 bases of the junction left unmatched. There are 19 residues in the CDR3. The germline gives CDR1 MNHEY, CDR2 SVGAGI. The CDR3 DNA reads TGTGCCAGCAGTTACTCTGGACAGGGGCTAGCGGGGGGACAAGAGACCCAGTACTTC. Translated: CASSYSGQGLAGGQETQYF.

The chain joins TRBV7-2 to TRBJ2-2; D is unclear. Trimming left V 1 base short and J 9 bases short, with 12 bases between. The germline gives CDR1 SGHTA, CDR2 FQGNSA. The CDR3 has 14 amino acids. CDR3 nucleotide sequence: TGTGCCAGCAGCTTAGATCCAAGCCCCAGGGAGCTGTTTTTT. It yields the protein CASSLDPSPRELFF.

This chain connects TRBV4-1 to TRBJ2-1; TRBD2 aligns across 16 bases. In germline, CDR1 is MGHRA, CDR2 YSYEKL. V was pared by 0 bases and J by 16 bases, with 12 bases of the junction left unmatched. This CDR3 comprises 17 residues. CDR3 amino acids: CASSQDTPGLAGGPFFF. DNA of the CDR3: TGCGCCAGCAGCCAAGACACACCGGGACTAGCGGGAGGGCCGTTCTTCTTC.

In its sample, this clonotype was seen a few times. CDR3 loop: CSASGQKTDTQYF. The CDR3 DNA reads as TGCAGCGCATCGGGACAGAAAACAGATACGCAGTATTTT. V and J are TRBV29-1 and TRBJ2-3, with TRBD1 identical over 7 bases. The CDR3 has 13 residues. V lost 7 bases and J lost 3; bases outside the gene matches: 7. Germline CDR1 is SQVTM and CDR2 is ANQGSEA.

The V gene is TRBV4-2, the J gene TRBJ2-3; D is uncertain. Trimming removed 3 bases at V and 0 bases at J, with 13 bases between. The CDR3 totals 16 residues. The V gene's germline CDR1 is LGHNA and CDR2 YNFKEQ. The CDR3 protein is CASSQIPPSSTDTQYF. Written as DNA, the CDR3 is TGTGCCAGCAGCCAGATCCCCCCATCTAGCACAGATACGCAGTATTTT.

A few counts support this clonotype. The J gene is TRBJ2-6, the V gene TRBV29-1; 7 bases align to TRBD2. The V and J ends lost 4 bases and 2 bases, in that order; junction bases with no gene match: 5. CDR3 length: 15 amino acids. Germline V gene sequence: CDR1 SQVTM, CDR2 ANQGSEA. The CDR3 coding sequence is TGCAGCGTTGGGGAGGGCAATCCTGGGGCCAACGTCCTGACTTTC. Protein sequence: CSVGEGNPGANVLTF.

The chain joins TRBV15 to TRBJ2-4; D is perhaps TRBD1 (6 bases). V was shortened by 2 bases and J by 8 bases, with 16 bases between the two germline ends. The V gene's germline CDR1 is LNHNV and CDR2 YYDKDF (reference sequence). The CDR3 runs 15 residues. The DNA for the CDR3 is TGTGCCACCAGCAGACCAGGGGAAGGAATAGACATTCAGTACTTC. Its translation: CATSRPGEGIDIQYF.